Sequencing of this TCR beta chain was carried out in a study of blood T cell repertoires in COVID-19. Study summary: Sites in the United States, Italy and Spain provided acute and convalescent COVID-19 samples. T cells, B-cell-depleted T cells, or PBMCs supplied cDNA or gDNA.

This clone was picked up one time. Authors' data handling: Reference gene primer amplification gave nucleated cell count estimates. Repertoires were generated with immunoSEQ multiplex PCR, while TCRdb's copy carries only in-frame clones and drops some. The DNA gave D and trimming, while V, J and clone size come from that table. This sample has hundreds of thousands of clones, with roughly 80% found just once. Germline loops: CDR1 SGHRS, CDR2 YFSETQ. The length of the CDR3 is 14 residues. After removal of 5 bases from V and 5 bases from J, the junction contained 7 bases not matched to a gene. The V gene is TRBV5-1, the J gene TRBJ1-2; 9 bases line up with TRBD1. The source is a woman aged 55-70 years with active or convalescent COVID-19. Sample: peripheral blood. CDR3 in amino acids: CASSLTGGEYGYTF. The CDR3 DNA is TGCGCCAGCAGTTTGACAGGGGGAGAGTATGGCTACACCTTC.